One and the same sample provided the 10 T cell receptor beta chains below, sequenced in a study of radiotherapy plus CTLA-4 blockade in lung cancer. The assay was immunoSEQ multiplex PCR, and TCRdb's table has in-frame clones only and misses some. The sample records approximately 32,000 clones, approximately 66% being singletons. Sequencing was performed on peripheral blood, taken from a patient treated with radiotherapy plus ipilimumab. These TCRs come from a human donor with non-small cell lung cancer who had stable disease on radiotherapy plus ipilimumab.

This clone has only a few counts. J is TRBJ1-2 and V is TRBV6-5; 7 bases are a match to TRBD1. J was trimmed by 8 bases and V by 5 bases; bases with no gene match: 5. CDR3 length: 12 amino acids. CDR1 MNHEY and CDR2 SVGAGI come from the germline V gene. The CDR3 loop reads CASSRQGGGYTF. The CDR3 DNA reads TGTGCCAGCAGTAGACAGGGAGGAGGCTACACCTTC.

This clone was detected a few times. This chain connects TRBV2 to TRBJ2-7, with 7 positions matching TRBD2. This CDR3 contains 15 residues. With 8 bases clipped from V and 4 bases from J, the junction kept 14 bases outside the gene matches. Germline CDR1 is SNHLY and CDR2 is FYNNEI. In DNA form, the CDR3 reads TGTGCCAGCCTTAGGGAGGGCGGGAGTTGGTACGAGCAGTACTTC. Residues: CASLREGGSWYEQYF. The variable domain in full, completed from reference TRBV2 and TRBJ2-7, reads EPEVTQTPSHQVTQMGQEVILRCVPISNHLYFYWYRQILGQKVEFLVSFYNNEISEKSEIFDDQFSVERPDGSNFTLKIRSTKLEDSAMYFCASLREGGSWYEQYFGPGTRLTVT.

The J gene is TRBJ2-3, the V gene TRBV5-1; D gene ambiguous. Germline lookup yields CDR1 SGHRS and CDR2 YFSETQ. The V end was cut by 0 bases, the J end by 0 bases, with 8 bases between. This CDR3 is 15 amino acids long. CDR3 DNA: TGCGCCAGCAGCTTGGAATCTCCCAGCACAGATACGCAGTATTTT. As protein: CASSLESPSTDTQYF.

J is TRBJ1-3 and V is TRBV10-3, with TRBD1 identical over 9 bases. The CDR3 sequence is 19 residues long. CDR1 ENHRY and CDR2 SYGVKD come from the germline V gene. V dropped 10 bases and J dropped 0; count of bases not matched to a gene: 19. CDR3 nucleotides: TGTGCCACCCAAACACCGGGACAGGGAGGGCTGAGCTCTGGAAACACCATATATTTT. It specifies CATQTPGQGGLSSGNTIYF.

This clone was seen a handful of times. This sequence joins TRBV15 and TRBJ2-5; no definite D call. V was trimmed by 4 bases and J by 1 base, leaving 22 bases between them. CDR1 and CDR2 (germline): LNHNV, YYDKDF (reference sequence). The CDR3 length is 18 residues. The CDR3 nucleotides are TGTGCCACCAGCAAAAACCCAGTGGGCTGGCAGACCCAAGAGACCCAGTACTTC. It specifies CATSKNPVGWQTQETQYF.

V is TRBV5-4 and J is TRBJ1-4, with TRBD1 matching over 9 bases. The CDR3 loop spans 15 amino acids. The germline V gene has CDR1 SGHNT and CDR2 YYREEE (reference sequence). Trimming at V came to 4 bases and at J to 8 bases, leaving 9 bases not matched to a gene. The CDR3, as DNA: TGTGCCAGCAGCCGAACAGGGGGCGCCGGGGAAAAACTGTTTTTT. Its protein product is CASSRTGGAGEKLFF. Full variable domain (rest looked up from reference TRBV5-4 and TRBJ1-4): ETGVTQSPTHLIKTRGQQVTLRCSSQSGHNTVSWYQQALGQGPQFIFQYYREEENGRGNFPPRFSGLQFPNYSSELNVNALELDDSALYLCASSRTGGAGEKLFFGSGTQLSVL.

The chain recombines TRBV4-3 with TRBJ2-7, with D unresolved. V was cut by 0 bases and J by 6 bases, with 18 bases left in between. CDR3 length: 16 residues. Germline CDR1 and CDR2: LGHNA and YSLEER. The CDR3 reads CASSQEIVPRSGEQYF. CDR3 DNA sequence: TGCGCCAGCAGCCAAGAAATAGTACCCCGCTCGGGCGAGCAGTACTTC.

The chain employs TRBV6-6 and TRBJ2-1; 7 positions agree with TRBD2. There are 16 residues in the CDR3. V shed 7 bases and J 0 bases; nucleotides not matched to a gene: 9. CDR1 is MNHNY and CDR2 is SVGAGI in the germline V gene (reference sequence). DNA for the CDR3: TGTGCCAGCATCCAAATTGGCGGGAGCTCCTACAATGAGCAGTTCTTC. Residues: CASIQIGGSSYNEQFF.

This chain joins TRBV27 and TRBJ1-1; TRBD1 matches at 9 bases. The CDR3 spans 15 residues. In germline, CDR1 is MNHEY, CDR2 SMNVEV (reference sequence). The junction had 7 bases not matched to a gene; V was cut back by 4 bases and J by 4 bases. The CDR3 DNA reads TGTGCCAGCAGTTGGGGGGACAGGGCGGGCACTGAAGCTTTCTTT. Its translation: CASSWGDRAGTEAFF.

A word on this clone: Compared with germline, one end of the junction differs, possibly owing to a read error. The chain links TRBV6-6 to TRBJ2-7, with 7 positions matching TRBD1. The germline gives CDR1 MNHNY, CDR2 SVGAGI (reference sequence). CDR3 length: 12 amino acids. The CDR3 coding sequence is TGTGCCAGCAGGTCCCCGGGACAGAGCATCCACTTC. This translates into CASRSPGQSIHF.